These 3 T cell receptor beta chains originate from one sample sequenced in a study of T-cell memory formation after mild COVID-19. In TCRdb, the 5' RACE reads were re-called with MiXCR into one record per CDR3 protein. The sample lists approximately 350,000 distinct CDR3 sequences, approximately 27% occurring once. Source material: PBMCs or a T cell subset sorted from them (not recorded which). These receptors were collected from an adult woman who had mild COVID-19 (a few samples of this study predate the infection). Cell type and time point are not known.

This clonotype was found a few times. The chain is built from TRBV4-2 and TRBJ2-1, with 10 bases aligning to TRBD2. Per the germline V gene, CDR1 is LGHNA and CDR2 is YNFKEQ. V was pared by 0 bases and J by 9 bases, with 11 bases of the junction left unmatched. This CDR3 is built from 17 residues. CDR3 DNA sequence: TGTGCCAGCAGCCAAGATATCCAACTAGCGGGAATTGGTGAGCAGTTCTTC. It translates to CASSQDIQLAGIGEQFF.

This clonotype was observed a handful of times. The CDR3 coding sequence is TGCAGTGCTAGAGTAGGACCCGGGACTACTGAAGCTTTCTTT. Translation gives CSARVGPGTTEAFF. This chain links TRBV20-1 with TRBJ1-1; D possibly corresponds to TRBD1 (5 bases). Germline V gene data show CDR1 as DFQATT and CDR2 as SNEGSKA (reference sequence). The CDR3 is 14 amino acids. With 1 base removed from V and 5 bases from J, the gap between germline ends came to 14 bases.

In regard to this clonotype: A much larger clonotype is one base distant, so this may be a read error. This sequence joins TRBV14 and TRBJ2-7; 7 nucleotides align to TRBD1. Trimming removed 4 bases from V and 3 bases from J; junction bases left unmatched: 3. This CDR3 has 13 residues. Per the germline V gene, CDR1 is SGHDN and CDR2 is FVKESK. CDR3 protein: CASSPTGYYEQYF. For the CDR3, the DNA is TGTGCCAGCAGCCCGACAGGGTACTACGAGCAGTACTTC.